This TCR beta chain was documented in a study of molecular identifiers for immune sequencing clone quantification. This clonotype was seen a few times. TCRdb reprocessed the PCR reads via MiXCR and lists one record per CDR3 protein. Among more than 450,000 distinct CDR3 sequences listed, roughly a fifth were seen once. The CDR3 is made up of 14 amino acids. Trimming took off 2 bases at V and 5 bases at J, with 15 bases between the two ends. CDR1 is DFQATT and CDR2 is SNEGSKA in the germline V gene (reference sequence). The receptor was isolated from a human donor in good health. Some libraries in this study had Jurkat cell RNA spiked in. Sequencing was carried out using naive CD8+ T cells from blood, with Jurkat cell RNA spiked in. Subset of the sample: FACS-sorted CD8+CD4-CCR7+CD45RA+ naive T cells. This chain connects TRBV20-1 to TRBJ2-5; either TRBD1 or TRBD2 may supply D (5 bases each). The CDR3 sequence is CSARIASQGETQYF. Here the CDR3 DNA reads TGCAGTGCTAGAATTGCTAGCCAGGGTGAGACCCAGTACTTC.